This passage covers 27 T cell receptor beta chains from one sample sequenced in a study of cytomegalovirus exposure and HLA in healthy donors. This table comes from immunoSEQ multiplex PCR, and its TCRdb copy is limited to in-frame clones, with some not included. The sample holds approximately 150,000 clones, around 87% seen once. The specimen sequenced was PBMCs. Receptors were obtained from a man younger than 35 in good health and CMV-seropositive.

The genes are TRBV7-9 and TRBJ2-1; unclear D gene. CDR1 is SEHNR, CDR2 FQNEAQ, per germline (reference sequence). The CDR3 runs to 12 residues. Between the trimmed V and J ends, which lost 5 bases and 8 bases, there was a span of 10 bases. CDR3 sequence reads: CASSTGDDEQFF. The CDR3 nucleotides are TGTGCCAGCAGCACCGGAGACGATGAGCAGTTCTTC.

The CDR3 DNA reads as TGTGCCAGCAGCTTGGGGGGCGGGGTTGGGGCCAACGTCCTGACTTTC. Amino acids: CASSLGGGVGANVLTF. J is TRBJ2-6 and V is TRBV5-4, with D possibly TRBD2 on 6 matching bases. The CDR3 extends over 16 amino acids. Germline CDR1 SGHNT, CDR2 YYREEE (reference sequence). Deletions cut 0 bases from V and 3 bases from J, with 10 bases between.

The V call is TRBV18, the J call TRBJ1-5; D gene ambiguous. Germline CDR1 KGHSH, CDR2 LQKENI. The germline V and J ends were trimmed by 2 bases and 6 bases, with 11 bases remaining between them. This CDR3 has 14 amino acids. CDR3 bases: TGTGCCAGCTCACCAATGGGAGAGCCTCAGCCCCAGCATTTT. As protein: CASSPMGEPQPQHF.

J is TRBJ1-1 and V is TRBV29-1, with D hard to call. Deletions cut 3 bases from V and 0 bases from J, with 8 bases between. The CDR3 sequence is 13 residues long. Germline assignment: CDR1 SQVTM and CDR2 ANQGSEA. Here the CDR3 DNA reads TGCAGCGTTGAGCGGCAGATGAACACTGAAGCTTTCTTT. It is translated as CSVERQMNTEAFF.

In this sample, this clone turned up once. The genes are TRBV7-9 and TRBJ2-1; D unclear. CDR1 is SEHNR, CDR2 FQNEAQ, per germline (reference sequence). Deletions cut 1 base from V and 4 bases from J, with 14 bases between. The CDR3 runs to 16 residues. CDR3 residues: CASSLGARGRYNEQFF. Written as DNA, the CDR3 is TGTGCCAGCAGCTTAGGAGCTAGAGGTAGATACAATGAGCAGTTCTTC.

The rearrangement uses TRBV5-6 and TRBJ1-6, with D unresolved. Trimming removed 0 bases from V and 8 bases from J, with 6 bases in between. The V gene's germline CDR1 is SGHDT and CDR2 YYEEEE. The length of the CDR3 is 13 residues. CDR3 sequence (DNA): TGTGCCAGCAGCTTGGCCACTGATTCACCCCTCCACTTT. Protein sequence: CASSLATDSPLHF.

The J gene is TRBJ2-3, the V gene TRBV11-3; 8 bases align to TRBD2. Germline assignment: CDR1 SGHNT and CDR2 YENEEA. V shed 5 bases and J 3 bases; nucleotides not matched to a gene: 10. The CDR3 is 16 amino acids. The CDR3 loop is CASSLAGGSTTDTQYF. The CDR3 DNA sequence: TGTGCCAGCAGCCTAGCGGGTGGGAGTACGACAGATACGCAGTATTTT. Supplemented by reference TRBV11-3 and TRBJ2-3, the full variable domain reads EAGVVQSPRYKIIEKKQPVAFWCNPISGHNTLYWYLQNLGQGPELLIRYENEEAVDDSQLPKDRFSAERLKGVDSTLKIQPAELGDSAVYLCASSLAGGSTTDTQYFGPGTRLTVL.

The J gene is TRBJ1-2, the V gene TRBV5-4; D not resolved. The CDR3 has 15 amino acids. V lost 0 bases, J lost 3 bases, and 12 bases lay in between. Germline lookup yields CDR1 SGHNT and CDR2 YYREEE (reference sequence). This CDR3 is CASSLASKQHYGYTF. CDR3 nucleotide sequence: TGTGCCAGCAGCTTGGCTTCAAAACAGCACTATGGCTACACCTTC.

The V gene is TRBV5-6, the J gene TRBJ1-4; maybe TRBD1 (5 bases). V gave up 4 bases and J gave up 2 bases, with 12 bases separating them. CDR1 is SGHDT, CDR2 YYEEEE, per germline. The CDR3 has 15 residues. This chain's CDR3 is CASSSVGATNEKLFF. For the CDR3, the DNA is TGTGCCAGCAGCAGCGTAGGGGCGACTAATGAAAAACTGTTTTTT.

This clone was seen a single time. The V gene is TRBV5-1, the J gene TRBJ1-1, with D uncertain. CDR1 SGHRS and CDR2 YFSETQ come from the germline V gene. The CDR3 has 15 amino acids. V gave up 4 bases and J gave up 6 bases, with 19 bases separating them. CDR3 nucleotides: TGCGCCAGCAGCGGACCGACGGGAGAACGGGCTGAAGCTTTCTTT. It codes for CASSGPTGERAEAFF.

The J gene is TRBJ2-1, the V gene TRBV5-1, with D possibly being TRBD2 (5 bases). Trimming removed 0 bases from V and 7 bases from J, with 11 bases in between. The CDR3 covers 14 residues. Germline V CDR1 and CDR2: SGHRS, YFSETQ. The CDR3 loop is CASSLVPGLNEQFF. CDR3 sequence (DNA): TGCGCCAGCAGCTTGGTCCCGGGGTTGAATGAGCAGTTCTTC. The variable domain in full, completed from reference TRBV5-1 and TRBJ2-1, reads KAGVTQTPRYLIKTRGQQVTLSCSPISGHRSVSWYQQTPGQGLQFLFEYFSETQRNKGNFPGRFSGRQFSNSRSEMNVSTLELGDSALYLCASSLVPGLNEQFFGPGTRLTVL.

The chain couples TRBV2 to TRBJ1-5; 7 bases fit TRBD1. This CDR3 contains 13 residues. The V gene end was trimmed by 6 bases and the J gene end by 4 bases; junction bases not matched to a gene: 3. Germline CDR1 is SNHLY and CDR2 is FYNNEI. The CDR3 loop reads CASSQQGNQPQHF. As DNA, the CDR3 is TGTGCCAGCAGCCAACAGGGGAATCAGCCCCAGCATTTT. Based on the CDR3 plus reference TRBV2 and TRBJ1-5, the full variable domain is EPEVTQTPSHQVTQMGQEVILRCVPISNHLYFYWYRQILGQKVEFLVSFYNNEISEKSEIFDDQFSVERPDGSNFTLKIRSTKLEDSAMYFCASSQQGNQPQHFGDGTRLSIL.

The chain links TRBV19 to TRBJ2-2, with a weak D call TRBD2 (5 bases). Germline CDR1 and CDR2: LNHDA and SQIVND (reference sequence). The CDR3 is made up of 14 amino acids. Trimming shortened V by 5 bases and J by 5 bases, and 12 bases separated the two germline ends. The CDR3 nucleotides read TGTGCCAGTAGTCCCTTCGGGGTTACCGGGGAGCTGTTTTTT. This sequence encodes CASSPFGVTGELFF.

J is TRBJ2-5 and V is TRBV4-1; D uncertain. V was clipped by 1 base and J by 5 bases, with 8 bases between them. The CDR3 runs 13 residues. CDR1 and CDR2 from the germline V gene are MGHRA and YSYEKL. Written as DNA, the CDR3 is TGCGCCAGCAGCCAAGCGGTATCGGAGACCCAGTACTTC. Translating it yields CASSQAVSETQYF.

The CDR3 DNA follows: TGTGCCAGTAGTATAACAGGGGTTGGAAACACCATATATTTT. Its translation: CASSITGVGNTIYF. V and J are TRBV19 and TRBJ1-3; 7 bases are a match to TRBD1. CDR1 and CDR2 (germline): LNHDA, SQIVND (reference sequence). The CDR3 is 14 amino acids. Trimming at V came to 2 bases and at J to 3 bases, leaving 1 base not matched to a gene. The full variable domain, rest sourced from reference TRBV19 and TRBJ1-3, is DGGITQSPKYLFRKEGQNVTLSCEQNLNHDAMYWYRQDPGQGLRLIYYSQIVNDFQKGDIAEGYSVSREKKESFPLTVTSAQKNPTAFYLCASSITGVGNTIYFGEGSWLTVV.

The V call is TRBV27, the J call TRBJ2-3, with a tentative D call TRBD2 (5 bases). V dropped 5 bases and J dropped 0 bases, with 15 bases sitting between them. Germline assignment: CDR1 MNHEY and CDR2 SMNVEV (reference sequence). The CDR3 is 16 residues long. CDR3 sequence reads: CASSAGHPGSTDTQYF. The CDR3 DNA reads TGTGCCAGCAGTGCAGGCCACCCGGGGAGCACAGATACGCAGTATTTT.

The chain's CDR3 is CASSVGGQGREKLFF. CDR3 bases: TGTGCCAGCAGCGTAGGGGGGCAGGGACGAGAAAAACTGTTTTTT. The chain combines TRBV9 with TRBJ1-4; TRBD1 might be the D (6 bases). Germline V gene lookup returns CDR1 SGDLS and CDR2 YYNGEE. Trimming removed 0 bases from V and 8 bases from J, with 14 bases in between. CDR3 size: 15 residues.

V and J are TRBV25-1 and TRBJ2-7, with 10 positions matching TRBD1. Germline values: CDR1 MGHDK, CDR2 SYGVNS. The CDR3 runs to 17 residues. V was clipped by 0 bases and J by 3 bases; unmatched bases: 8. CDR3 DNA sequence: TGTGCCAGCAGTGAATATTTTGCGACAGGGGGCGGCTACGAGCAGTACTTC. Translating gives CASSEYFATGGGYEQYF.

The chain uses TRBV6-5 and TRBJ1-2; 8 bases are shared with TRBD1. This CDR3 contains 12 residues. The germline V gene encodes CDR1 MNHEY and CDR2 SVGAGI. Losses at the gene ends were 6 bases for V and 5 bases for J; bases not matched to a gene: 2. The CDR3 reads CASRTGDYGYTF. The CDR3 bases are TGTGCCAGCAGGACAGGGGATTATGGCTACACCTTC.

CDR3 protein: CASSLEGRGTGKDTDTQYF. For the CDR3, the DNA is TGTGCCAGCAGCTTAGAGGGAAGAGGGACAGGGAAGGACACAGATACGCAGTATTTT. V and J are TRBV7-9 and TRBJ2-3, with 9 bases matching TRBD1. The germline V gene encodes CDR1 SEHNR and CDR2 FQNEAQ (reference sequence). The CDR3 is 19 amino acids. The V segment lost 1 base and the J segment 2 bases; nucleotides outside the gene matches: 13.

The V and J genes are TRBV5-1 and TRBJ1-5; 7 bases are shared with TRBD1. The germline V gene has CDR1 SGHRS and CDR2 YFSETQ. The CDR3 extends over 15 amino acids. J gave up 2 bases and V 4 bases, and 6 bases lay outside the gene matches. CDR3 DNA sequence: TGCGCCAGCAGCCCGGGACAGTTGGGCAATCAGCCCCAGCATTTT. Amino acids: CASSPGQLGNQPQHF.

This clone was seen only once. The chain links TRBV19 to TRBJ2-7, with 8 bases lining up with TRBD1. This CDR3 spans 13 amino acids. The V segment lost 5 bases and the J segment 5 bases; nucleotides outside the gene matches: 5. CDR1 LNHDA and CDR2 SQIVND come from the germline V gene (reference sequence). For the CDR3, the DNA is TGTGCCAGTAGTGACAGGGGTTTTGACGAGCAGTACTTC. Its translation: CASSDRGFDEQYF.

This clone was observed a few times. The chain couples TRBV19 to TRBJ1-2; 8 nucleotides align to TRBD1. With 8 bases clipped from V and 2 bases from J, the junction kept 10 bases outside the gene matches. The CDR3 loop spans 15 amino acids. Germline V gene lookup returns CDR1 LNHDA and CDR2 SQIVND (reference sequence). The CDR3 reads CASSWAGGANYGYTF. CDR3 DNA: TGTGCCAGTTCCTGGGCAGGGGGCGCCAACTATGGCTACACCTTC.

CDR3 nucleotides: TGTGCCAGTCAGATCTCCTATAATTCACCCCTCCACTTT. Protein: CASQISYNSPLHF. The chain links TRBV2 to TRBJ1-6; no clear D gene. The CDR3 is made up of 13 amino acids. Between the trimmed V and J ends, which lost 9 bases and 0 bases, there was a span of 6 bases. Germline V CDR1 and CDR2: SNHLY, FYNNEI.

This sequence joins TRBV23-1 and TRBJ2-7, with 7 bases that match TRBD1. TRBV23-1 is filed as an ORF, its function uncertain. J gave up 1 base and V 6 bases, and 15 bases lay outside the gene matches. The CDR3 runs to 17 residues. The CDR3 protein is CASSPIGRDRLSYEQYF. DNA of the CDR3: TGCGCCAGCAGCCCAATCGGCCGGGACAGACTTTCCTACGAGCAGTACTTC.

CDR3: CASSPQGRNEQFF. The CDR3 region has the DNA TGTGCCAGCAGTCCCCAGGGTCGGAATGAGCAGTTCTTC. The chain has TRBV27 and TRBJ2-1; perhaps TRBD1 as D (5 bases). V was shortened by 5 bases and J by 7 bases, with 12 bases between the two germline ends. This CDR3 region has 13 residues. Germline V gives CDR1 MNHEY, CDR2 SMNVEV (reference sequence).

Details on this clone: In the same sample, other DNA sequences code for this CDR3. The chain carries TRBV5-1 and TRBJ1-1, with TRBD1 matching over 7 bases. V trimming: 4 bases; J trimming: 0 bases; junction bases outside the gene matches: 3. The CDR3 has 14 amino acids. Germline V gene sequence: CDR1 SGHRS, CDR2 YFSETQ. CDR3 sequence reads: CASSRDSLNTEAFF. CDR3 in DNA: TGCGCCAGCAGCCGGGACAGCTTGAACACTGAAGCTTTCTTT.